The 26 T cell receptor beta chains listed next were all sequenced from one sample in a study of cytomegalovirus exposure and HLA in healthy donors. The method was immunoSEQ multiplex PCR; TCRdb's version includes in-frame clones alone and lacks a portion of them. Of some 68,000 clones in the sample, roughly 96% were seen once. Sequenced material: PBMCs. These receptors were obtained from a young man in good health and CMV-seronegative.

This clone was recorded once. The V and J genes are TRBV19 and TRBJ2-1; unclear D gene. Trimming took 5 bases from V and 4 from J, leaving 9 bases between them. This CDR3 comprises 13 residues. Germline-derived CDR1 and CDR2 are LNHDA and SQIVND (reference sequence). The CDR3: CASSWASYNEQFF. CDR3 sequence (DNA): TGTGCCAGTAGTTGGGCTTCGTACAATGAGCAGTTCTTC.

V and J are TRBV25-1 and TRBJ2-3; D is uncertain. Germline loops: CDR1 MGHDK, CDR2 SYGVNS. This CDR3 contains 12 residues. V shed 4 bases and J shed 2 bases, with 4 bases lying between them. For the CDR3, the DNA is TGTGCCAGCAGTGGGCCCACAGATACGCAGTATTTT. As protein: CASSGPTDTQYF. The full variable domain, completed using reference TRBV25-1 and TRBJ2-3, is EADIYQTPRYLVIGTGKKITLECSQTMGHDKMYWYQQDPGMELHLIHYSYGVNSTEKGDLSSESTVSRIRTEHFPLTLESARPSHTSQYLCASSGPTDTQYFGPGTRLTVL.

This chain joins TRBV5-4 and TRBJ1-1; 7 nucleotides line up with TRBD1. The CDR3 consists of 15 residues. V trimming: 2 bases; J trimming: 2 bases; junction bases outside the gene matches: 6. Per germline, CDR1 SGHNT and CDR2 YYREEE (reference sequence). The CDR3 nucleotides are TGTGCCAGCAGCTTTCGGACAGGCGATAACACTGAAGCTTTCTTT. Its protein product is CASSFRTGDNTEAFF. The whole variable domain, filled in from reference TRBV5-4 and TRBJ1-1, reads ETGVTQSPTHLIKTRGQQVTLRCSSQSGHNTVSWYQQALGQGPQFIFQYYREEENGRGNFPPRFSGLQFPNYSSELNVNALELDDSALYLCASSFRTGDNTEAFFGQGTRLTVV.

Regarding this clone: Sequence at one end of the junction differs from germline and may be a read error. The CDR3, as DNA: TGTGCTAGCAGCTTAGCCCGACAGGTTGAAGCTTTCTTT. It is translated as CASSLARQVEAFF. The chain employs TRBV7-7 and TRBJ1-1, with a tentative D call TRBD1 (6 bases). CDR3 size: 13 residues. Germline loops: CDR1 SSHAT, CDR2 FNYEAQ (reference sequence). The full variable domain, its missing parts supplied by reference TRBV7-7 and TRBJ1-1, is GAGVSQSPRYKVTKRGQDVTLRCDPISSHATLYWYQQALGQGPEFLTYFNYEAQPDKSGLPSDRFSAERPEGSISTLTIQRTEQRDSAMYRCASSLARQVEAFFGQGTRLTVV.

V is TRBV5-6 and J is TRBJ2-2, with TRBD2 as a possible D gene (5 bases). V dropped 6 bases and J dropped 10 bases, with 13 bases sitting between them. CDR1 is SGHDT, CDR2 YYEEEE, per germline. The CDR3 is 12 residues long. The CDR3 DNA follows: TGTGCCAGCACGACACTAGAAATGGAGCTGTTTTTT. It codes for CASTTLEMELFF.

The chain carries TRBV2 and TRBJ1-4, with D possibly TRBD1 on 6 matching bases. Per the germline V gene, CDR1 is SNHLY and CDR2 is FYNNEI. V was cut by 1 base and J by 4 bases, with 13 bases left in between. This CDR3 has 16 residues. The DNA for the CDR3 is TGTGCCAGCAGTGAAGGCAGGGGCCCCTTTAATGAAAAACTGTTTTTT. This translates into CASSEGRGPFNEKLFF.

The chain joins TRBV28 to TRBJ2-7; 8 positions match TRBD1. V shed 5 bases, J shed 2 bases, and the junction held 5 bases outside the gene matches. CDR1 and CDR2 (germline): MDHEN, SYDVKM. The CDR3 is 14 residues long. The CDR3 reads CASSTTGATYEQYF. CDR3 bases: TGTGCCAGCAGTACGACAGGGGCCACCTACGAGCAGTACTTC.

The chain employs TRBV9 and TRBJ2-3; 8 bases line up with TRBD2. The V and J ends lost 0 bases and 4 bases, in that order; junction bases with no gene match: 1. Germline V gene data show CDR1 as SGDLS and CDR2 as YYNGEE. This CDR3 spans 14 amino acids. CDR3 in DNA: TGTGCCAGCAGCGTAGCGGGAGGGCCAGATACGCAGTATTTT. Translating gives CASSVAGGPDTQYF.

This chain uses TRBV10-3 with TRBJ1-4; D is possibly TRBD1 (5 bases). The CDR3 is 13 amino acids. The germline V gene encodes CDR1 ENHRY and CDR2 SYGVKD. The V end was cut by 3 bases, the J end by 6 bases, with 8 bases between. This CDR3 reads CAISDREDEKLFF. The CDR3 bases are TGTGCCATCAGTGACAGGGAGGATGAAAAACTGTTTTTT.

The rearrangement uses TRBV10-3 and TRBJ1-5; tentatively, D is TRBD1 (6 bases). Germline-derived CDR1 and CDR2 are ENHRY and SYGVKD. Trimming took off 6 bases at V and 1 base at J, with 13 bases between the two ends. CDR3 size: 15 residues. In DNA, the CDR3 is TGTGCCATCAGCGCCACAGGGATCAGCAATCAGCCCCAGCATTTT. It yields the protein CAISATGISNQPQHF.

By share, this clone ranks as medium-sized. The CDR3 here is CSVVVADSYEQYF. CDR3 coding DNA: TGCAGCGTTGTGGTCGCAGATTCCTACGAGCAGTACTTC. J is TRBJ2-7 and V is TRBV29-1; the D is unclear. This CDR3 contains 13 residues. Germline V CDR1 and CDR2: SQVTM, ANQGSEA. Trimming pared 4 bases from V and 1 base from J, leaving 11 bases between.

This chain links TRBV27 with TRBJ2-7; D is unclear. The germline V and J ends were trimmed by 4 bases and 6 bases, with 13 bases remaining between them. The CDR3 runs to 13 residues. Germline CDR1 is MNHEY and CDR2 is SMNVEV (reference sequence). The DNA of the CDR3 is TGTGCCAGCAGTTCGCAAATCGAGGCCGAGCAGTACTTC. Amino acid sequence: CASSSQIEAEQYF.

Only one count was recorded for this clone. The CDR3 sequence: CASSQGAEAFF. DNA for the CDR3: TGTGCCAGCTCACAGGGGGCTGAAGCTTTCTTT. The V gene is TRBV18, the J gene TRBJ1-1; possibly TRBD1 for D (6 bases). The CDR3 covers 11 residues. V gave up 4 bases and J gave up 6 bases, with 6 bases separating them. Germline V lookup: CDR1 KGHSH, CDR2 LQKENI.

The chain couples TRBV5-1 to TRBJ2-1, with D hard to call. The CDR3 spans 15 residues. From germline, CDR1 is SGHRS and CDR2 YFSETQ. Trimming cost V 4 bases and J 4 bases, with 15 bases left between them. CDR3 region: CASSITLGAYNEQFF. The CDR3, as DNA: TGCGCCAGCAGCATAACCCTAGGAGCATACAATGAGCAGTTCTTC.

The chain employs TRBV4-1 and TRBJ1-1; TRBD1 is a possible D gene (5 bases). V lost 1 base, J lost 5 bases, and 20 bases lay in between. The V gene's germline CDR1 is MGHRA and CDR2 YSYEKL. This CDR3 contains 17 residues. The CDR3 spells CASSQVARAGGGTEAFF. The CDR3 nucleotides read TGCGCCAGCAGCCAAGTGGCAAGGGCTGGGGGGGGGACTGAAGCTTTCTTT.

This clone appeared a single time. The CDR3 is CASSLGSGVSYEQYF. CDR3 coding DNA: TGTGCCAGCAGCTTAGGAAGCGGGGTCTCCTACGAGCAGTACTTC. The V call is TRBV11-2, the J call TRBJ2-7; 7 bases map to TRBD2. The CDR3 length is 15 residues. Germline V gene lookup returns CDR1 SGHAT and CDR2 FQNNGV. The V segment lost 1 base and the J segment 0 bases; nucleotides outside the gene matches: 3.

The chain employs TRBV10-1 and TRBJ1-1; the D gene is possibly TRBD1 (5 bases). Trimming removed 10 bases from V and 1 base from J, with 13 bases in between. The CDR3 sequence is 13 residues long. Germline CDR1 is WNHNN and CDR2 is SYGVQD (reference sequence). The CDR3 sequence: CATTDSPNTEAFF. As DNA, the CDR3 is TGCGCCACCACAGACAGCCCGAACACTGAAGCTTTCTTT.

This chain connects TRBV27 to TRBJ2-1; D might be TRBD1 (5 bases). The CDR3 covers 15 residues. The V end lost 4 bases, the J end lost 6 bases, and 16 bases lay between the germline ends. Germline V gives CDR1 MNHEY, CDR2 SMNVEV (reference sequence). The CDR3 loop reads CASSSRQGLLNEQFF. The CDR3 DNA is TGTGCCAGCAGTTCCCGGCAGGGCCTTCTCAATGAGCAGTTCTTC.

The CDR3 protein is CASSDDVGGTQYF. In DNA form, the CDR3 reads TGTGCCAGCAGTGATGATGTGGGAGGGACGCAGTATTTT. The chain combines TRBV25-1 with TRBJ2-3; 7 bases align to TRBD2. Germline lookup yields CDR1 MGHDK and CDR2 SYGVNS. This CDR3 contains 13 residues. J lost 9 bases, V lost 3 bases, and 6 bases had no gene match. Supplemented by reference TRBV25-1 and TRBJ2-3, the full variable domain reads EADIYQTPRYLVIGTGKKITLECSQTMGHDKMYWYQQDPGMELHLIHYSYGVNSTEKGDLSSESTVSRIRTEHFPLTLESARPSHTSQYLCASSDDVGGTQYFGPGTRLTVL.

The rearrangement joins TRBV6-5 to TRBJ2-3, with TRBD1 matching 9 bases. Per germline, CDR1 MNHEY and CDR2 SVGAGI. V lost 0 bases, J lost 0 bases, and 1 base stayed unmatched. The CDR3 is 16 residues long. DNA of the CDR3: TGTGCCAGCAGTTACTCAGGGACAGGGAGCACAGATACGCAGTATTTT. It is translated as CASSYSGTGSTDTQYF.

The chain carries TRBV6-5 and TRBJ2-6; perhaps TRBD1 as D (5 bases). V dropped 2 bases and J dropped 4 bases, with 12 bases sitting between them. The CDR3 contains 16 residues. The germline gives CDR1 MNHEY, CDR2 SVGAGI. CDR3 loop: CASSYRQNPGANVLTF. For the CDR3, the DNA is TGTGCCAGCAGTTACCGACAGAACCCCGGGGCCAACGTCCTGACTTTC.

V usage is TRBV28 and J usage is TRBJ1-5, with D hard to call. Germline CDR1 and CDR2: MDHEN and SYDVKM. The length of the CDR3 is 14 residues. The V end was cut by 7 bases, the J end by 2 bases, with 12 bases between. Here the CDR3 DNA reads TGTGCCAGCACCCCTAGTGGAGGCAATCAGCCCCAGCATTTT. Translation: CASTPSGGNQPQHF.

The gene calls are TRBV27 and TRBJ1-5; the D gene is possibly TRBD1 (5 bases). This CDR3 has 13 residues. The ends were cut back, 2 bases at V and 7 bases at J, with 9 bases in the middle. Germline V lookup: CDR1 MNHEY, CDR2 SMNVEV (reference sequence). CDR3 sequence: CASSLRQFQPQHF. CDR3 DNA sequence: TGTGCCAGCAGTTTAAGACAGTTCCAGCCCCAGCATTTT.

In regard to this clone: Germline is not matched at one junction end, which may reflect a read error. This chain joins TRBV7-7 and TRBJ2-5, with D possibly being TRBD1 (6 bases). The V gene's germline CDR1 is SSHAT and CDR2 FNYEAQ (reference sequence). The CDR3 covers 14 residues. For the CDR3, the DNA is TGTGCTAGCAGCTTAGATGACAGGCAAGAGACCCAGTACTTC. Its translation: CASSLDDRQETQYF.

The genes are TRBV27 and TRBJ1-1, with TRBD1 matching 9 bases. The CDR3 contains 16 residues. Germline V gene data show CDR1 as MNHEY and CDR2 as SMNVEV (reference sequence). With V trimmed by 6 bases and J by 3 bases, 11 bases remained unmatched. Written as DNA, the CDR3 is TGTGCCAGCAGAGATATTACAGGGGGCTTGGACACTGAAGCTTTCTTT. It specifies CASRDITGGLDTEAFF.

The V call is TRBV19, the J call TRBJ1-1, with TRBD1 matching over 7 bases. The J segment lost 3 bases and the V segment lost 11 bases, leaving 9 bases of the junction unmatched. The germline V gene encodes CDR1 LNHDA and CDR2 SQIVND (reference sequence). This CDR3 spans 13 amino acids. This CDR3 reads CAAAQGQHTEAFF. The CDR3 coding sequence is TGTGCCGCAGCACAGGGGCAACACACTGAAGCTTTCTTT.